This T cell receptor beta chain was sequenced during a study of cytomegalovirus exposure and HLA in healthy donors. Study context: Unique TCR beta sequences numbering 117 million came from roughly 180 million T cells in an earlier analysis. Study results and limitations: For most TCR beta V segments, an earlier analysis put the productive rate at about 90% or about 30% of the time.

In germline, CDR1 is GTSNPN, CDR2 SVGIG (reference sequence). The length of the CDR3 is 16 residues. Trimming removed 5 bases at V and 0 bases at J, with 14 bases between. As for this clone: No antigen is known for it.

The PCR was carried out with 60 Vbeta primers and 13 Jbeta primers. The repertoire was sequenced with immunoSEQ multiplex PCR; TCRdb's copy has only in-frame clones and lacks some. Found here are 150,000 to 170,000 clones, roughly 80% of them singletons; the top ten hold about 4%. The TCR sequence derives from a woman aged 40 to 50 in good health and CMV-seronegative. This chain uses TRBV30 with TRBJ2-6, with D maybe TRBD1 (5 bases). The sequencing input was PBMCs. CDR3 sequence (DNA): TGTGCCTGGCAGTTGGAAGGGGTCTCTGGGGCCAACGTCCTGACTTTC. Protein sequence: CAWQLEGVSGANVLTF.